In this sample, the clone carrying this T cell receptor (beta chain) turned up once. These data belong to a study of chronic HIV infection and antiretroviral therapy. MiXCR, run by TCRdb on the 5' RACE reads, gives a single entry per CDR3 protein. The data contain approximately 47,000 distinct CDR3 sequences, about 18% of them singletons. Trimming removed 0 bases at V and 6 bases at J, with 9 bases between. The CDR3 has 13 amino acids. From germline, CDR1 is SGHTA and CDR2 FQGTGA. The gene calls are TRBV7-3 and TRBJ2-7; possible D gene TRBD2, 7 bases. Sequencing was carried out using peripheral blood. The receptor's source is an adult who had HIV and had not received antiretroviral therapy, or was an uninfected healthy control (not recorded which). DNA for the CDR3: TGTGCCAGCAGCTTAACAGGGGGGGGCGAGCAGTACTTC. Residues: CASSLTGGGEQYF.